The 21 T cell receptor beta chains presented below share a single source sample, sequenced in a study of blood T cell repertoires in COVID-19. TCRdb keeps only in-frame clones here, not all; method: immunoSEQ multiplex PCR. The sample lists roughly 76,000 clones; roughly 87% were seen once. The sequencing sample was made of peripheral blood. The source of these receptors is a man younger than 40 with acute or convalescent COVID-19.

This clone was picked up one time. The gene calls are TRBV27 and TRBJ2-1, with TRBD2 identical over 11 bases. The CDR3 has 14 amino acids. Germline CDR1 reads MNHEY; CDR2 reads SMNVEV (reference sequence). V lost 8 bases and J lost 1; bases outside the gene matches: 1. CDR3 sequence reads: CASRLAGSYNEQFF. The DNA of the CDR3 is TGTGCCAGCCGACTAGCGGGATCCTACAATGAGCAGTTCTTC.

The V gene is TRBV7-2, the J gene TRBJ2-7, with TRBD2 identical over 12 bases. Germline values: CDR1 SGHTA, CDR2 FQGNSA. Trimming took 6 bases from V and 10 from J; bases not matched to a gene: 7. The CDR3 sequence is 13 residues long. The CDR3, as DNA: TGTGCCAGCAGATATGGACTAGCGGGACACCAGTACTTC. It encodes CASRYGLAGHQYF.

The J gene is TRBJ2-3, the V gene TRBV28; D is possibly TRBD2 (6 bases). Germline lookup yields CDR1 MDHEN and CDR2 SYDVKM. The CDR3 has 15 amino acids. V was clipped by 6 bases and J by 4 bases, with 17 bases between them. DNA of the CDR3: TGTGCCAGCAGCCGCGGTGGGGGGTATGCAGATACGCAGTATTTT. Amino acids: CASSRGGGYADTQYF.

This chain joins TRBV2 and TRBJ2-7, with D possibly being TRBD1 (5 bases). The V end was cut by 5 bases, the J end by 3 bases, with 11 bases between. The CDR3 contains 13 residues. Germline V gives CDR1 SNHLY, CDR2 FYNNEI. The CDR3 DNA reads as TGTGCCAGCAGTCCCGGACAAGTCTACGAGCAGTACTTC. Translating gives CASSPGQVYEQYF.

The rearrangement links TRBV28 to TRBJ2-1; 10 positions match TRBD2. Germline V gene sequence: CDR1 MDHEN, CDR2 SYDVKM. Trimming took 4 bases from V and 12 from J; bases not matched to a gene: 9. The length of the CDR3 is 14 residues. The DNA of the CDR3 is TGTGCCAGCAGTTCGCCCGGGACTAGCGCGATGCAGTTCTTC. Translating it yields CASSSPGTSAMQFF. The whole variable domain, remainder taken from reference TRBV28 and TRBJ2-1, is DVKVTQSSRYLVKRTGEKVFLECVQDMDHENMFWYRQDPGLGLRLIYFSYDVKMKEKGDIPEGYSVSREKKERFSLILESASTNQTSMYLCASSSPGTSAMQFFGPGTRLTVL.

The rearrangement joins TRBV19 to TRBJ2-1; 9 nucleotides align to TRBD1. Germline CDR1 reads LNHDA; CDR2 reads SQIVND (reference sequence). Losses at the gene ends were 1 base for V and 7 bases for J; bases not matched to a gene: 8. The CDR3 loop spans 16 amino acids. This chain's CDR3 is CASSIVPGTGKNEQFF. CDR3 nucleotide sequence: TGTGCCAGTAGTATAGTCCCCGGGACAGGGAAGAATGAGCAGTTCTTC.

In nucleotides, the CDR3 is TGTGCCAGCTCGACTAGCGGAACCTACAATGAGCAGTTCTTC. Protein product: CASSTSGTYNEQFF. The chain couples TRBV2 to TRBJ2-1, with 9 bases matching TRBD2. In germline, CDR1 is SNHLY, CDR2 FYNNEI. Trimming at V came to 8 bases and at J to 2 bases, leaving 4 bases not matched to a gene. The CDR3 covers 14 residues.

Only one count was recorded for this clone. V usage is TRBV15 and J usage is TRBJ1-5; TRBD1 matches at 9 bases. The V and J ends lost 0 bases and 1 base, in that order; junction bases with no gene match: 4. This CDR3 is 17 amino acids long. CDR1 and CDR2 from the germline V gene are LNHNV and YYDKDF (reference sequence). This CDR3 is CATSRDLTGGSNQPQHF. The CDR3 DNA reads TGTGCCACCAGCAGAGATCTGACAGGGGGAAGCAATCAGCCCCAGCATTTT.

This clone was counted between two and nine times. The chain links TRBV18 to TRBJ1-5, with D unclear. Germline values: CDR1 KGHSH, CDR2 LQKENI. This CDR3 is built from 15 residues. V lost 2 bases to trimming and J lost 3 bases, with 11 bases between them. This CDR3 reads CASSPNSLSNQPQHF. The CDR3 nucleotides are TGTGCCAGCTCACCAAACAGCCTATCCAATCAGCCCCAGCATTTT.

In DNA, the CDR3 is TGTGCCAGCAAGTTAAGTGGAGGCGGGGAGCTGTTTTTT. Protein product: CASKLSGGGELFF. V usage is TRBV3-1 (or the pseudogene TRBV3-2) and J usage is TRBJ2-2, with TRBD2 as a possible D gene (5 bases). Germline CDR1 and CDR2: LGHDT and YNNKEL (reference sequence). The V and J ends lost 7 bases and 7 bases respectively, with 13 bases between them. The CDR3 consists of 13 residues.

The J gene is TRBJ1-1, the V gene TRBV2, with 11 bases fitting TRBD1. The ends lost 6 bases at V and 6 bases at J; junction bases unmatched: 6. This CDR3 contains 14 residues. CDR1 is SNHLY and CDR2 is FYNNEI in the germline V gene. The CDR3 protein is CASRLGQGASEAFF. CDR3 in DNA: TGTGCCAGCAGACTTGGACAGGGGGCCTCTGAAGCTTTCTTT.

This clone turned up a few times. V is TRBV2 and J is TRBJ1-2, with 7 bases aligning to TRBD1. Trimming cost V 10 bases and J 1 base; bases outside gene matches: 9. Germline V gene lookup returns CDR1 SNHLY and CDR2 FYNNEI. The CDR3 is 14 residues long. The CDR3 region is CATVRTGDNYGYTF. DNA of the CDR3: TGTGCCACAGTACGGACAGGCGATAACTATGGCTACACCTTC.

The chain couples TRBV7-9 to TRBJ2-5; no clear D gene. Germline values: CDR1 SEHNR, CDR2 FQNEAQ (reference sequence). V lost 1 base and J lost 2, with 8 bases in between. The CDR3 is 14 amino acids. This CDR3 is CASSLVGVQETQYF. In DNA, the CDR3 is TGTGCCAGCAGCTTAGTCGGAGTTCAAGAGACCCAGTACTTC.

There are a few counts of this clone. CDR3 DNA sequence: TGCGCCAGCCATAGTGGCGGGGAGCAGTACTTC. Amino acids: CASHSGGEQYF. This chain joins TRBV5-1 and TRBJ2-7; tentative D call: TRBD2 (5 bases). The CDR3 consists of 11 residues. From germline, CDR1 is SGHRS and CDR2 YFSETQ. Deletions cut 7 bases from V and 7 bases from J, with 12 bases between.

The chain joins TRBV30 to TRBJ2-1; D is ambiguous. Trimming took off 5 bases at V and 7 bases at J, with 12 bases between the two ends. The CDR3 loop spans 12 amino acids. Germline V CDR1 and CDR2: GTSNPN, SVGIG (reference sequence). The CDR3 bases are TGTGCCTGGCGGTCGCCATCGAATGAGCAGTTCTTC. Translation: CAWRSPSNEQFF.

The J gene is TRBJ2-7, the V gene TRBV25-1; 12 nucleotides agree with TRBD2. V was pared by 3 bases and J by 6 bases, with 6 bases of the junction left unmatched. Germline V CDR1 and CDR2: MGHDK, SYGVNS. This CDR3 is 15 amino acids long. The CDR3 loop is CASSDSTSGSVEQYF. The CDR3 bases are TGTGCCAGCAGTGACTCGACTAGCGGGAGTGTCGAGCAGTACTTC.

The chain is built from TRBV2 and TRBJ2-3; the match to TRBD2 covers 8 bases. After removal of 2 bases from V and 1 base from J, the junction contained 8 bases not matched to a gene. Germline V gene sequence: CDR1 SNHLY, CDR2 FYNNEI. This CDR3 is 17 amino acids long. CDR3 residues: CASSERGPGGGTDTQYF. The CDR3 DNA reads TGTGCCAGCAGTGAACGAGGGCCGGGAGGGGGCACAGATACGCAGTATTTT.

This clone was found once. This chain uses TRBV21-1 with TRBJ2-3; the table's D call, TRBD2, was not checked against the DNA. TRBV21-1 is labeled a pseudogene. The CDR3 sequence is 16 residues long. CDR3 sequence: CASSKRDSGRLYTQYF. Here the CDR3 DNA reads TGTGCCAGCAGCAAACGAGATAGCGGGAGGTTGTATACGCAGTATTTT.

The chain combines TRBV28 with TRBJ1-6; 8 bases line up with TRBD1. The junction had 6 bases not matched to a gene; V was cut back by 5 bases and J by 9 bases. The CDR3 runs to 14 residues. Germline values: CDR1 MDHEN, CDR2 SYDVKM. This CDR3 reads CASSEGQVLSPLHF. The CDR3 coding sequence is TGTGCCAGCAGTGAGGGACAGGTACTTTCACCCCTCCACTTT.

The rearrangement joins TRBV28 to TRBJ1-2; 8 bases line up with TRBD1. With 3 bases clipped from V and 8 bases from J, the junction kept 8 bases outside the gene matches. From germline, CDR1 is MDHEN and CDR2 SYDVKM. The CDR3 spans 14 residues. The CDR3 DNA sequence: TGTGCCAGCAGTTTGGCAGGGGGCGCTGGGGGCTACACCTTC. This codes for CASSLAGGAGGYTF.

This clone was seen only a few times. The chain combines TRBV5-1 with TRBJ1-1, with D unclear. Germline loops: CDR1 SGHRS, CDR2 YFSETQ. V was pared by 0 bases and J by 0 bases, with 3 bases between. The CDR3 loop spans 13 amino acids. The CDR3 is CASSLAVNTEAFF. Here the CDR3 DNA reads TGCGCCAGCAGCTTGGCCGTGAACACTGAAGCTTTCTTT.